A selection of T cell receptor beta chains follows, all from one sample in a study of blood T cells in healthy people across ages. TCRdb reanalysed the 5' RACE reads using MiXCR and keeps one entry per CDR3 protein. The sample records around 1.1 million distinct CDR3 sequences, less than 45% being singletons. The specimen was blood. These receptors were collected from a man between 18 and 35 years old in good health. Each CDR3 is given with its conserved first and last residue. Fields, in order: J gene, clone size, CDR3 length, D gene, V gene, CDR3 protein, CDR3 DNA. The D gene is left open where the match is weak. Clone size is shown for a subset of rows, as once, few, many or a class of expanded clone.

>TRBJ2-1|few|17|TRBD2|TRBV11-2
CASSLGPASGGFNEQFF
TGTGCCAGCAGCTTAGGTCCCGCTAGCGGGGGATTCAATGAGCAGTTCTTC
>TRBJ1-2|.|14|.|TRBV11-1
CASSLVGPRDGHTF
TGTGCCAGCAGCTTAGTCGGGCCAAGGGATGGCCACACCTTC
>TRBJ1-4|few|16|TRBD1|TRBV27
CASSLEQGAANEKLFF
TGTGCCAGCAGTTTGGAACAGGGGGCTGCTAATGAAAAACTGTTTTTT
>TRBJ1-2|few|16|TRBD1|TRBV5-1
CASSSAGAGGDNGYTF
TGCGCCAGCAGCTCAGCAGGTGCAGGGGGCGATAATGGCTACACCTTC
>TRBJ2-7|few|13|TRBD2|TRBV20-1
CSALSGAAYEQYF
TGCAGTGCACTAAGCGGGGCTGCCTACGAGCAGTACTTC
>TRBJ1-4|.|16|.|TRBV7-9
CASGWYPEGTKEKLFF
TGTGCCAGCGGCTGGTACCCAGAGGGGACGAAGGAAAAACTGTTTTTT
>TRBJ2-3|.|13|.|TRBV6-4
CASSKLITETQYF
TGTGCCAGCAGTAAGTTGATCACGGAAACGCAGTATTTT
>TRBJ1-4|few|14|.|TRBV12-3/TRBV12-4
CASSLAGSNEKLFF
TGTGCCAGCAGTTTAGCAGGAAGTAATGAAAAACTGTTTTTT
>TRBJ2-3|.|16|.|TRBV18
CASSPGQGGGTDTQYF
TGTGCCAGCTCACCAGGGCAGGGCGGAGGCACAGATACGCAGTATTTT
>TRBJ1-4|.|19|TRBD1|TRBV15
CATSPTHGTGRTPNEKLFF
TGTGCCACCAGCCCTACCCACGGGACAGGCCGGACGCCTAATGAAAAACTGTTTTTT
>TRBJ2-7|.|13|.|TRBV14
CASSLVYSYEQYF
TGTGCCAGCTCCCTCGTATACTCCTACGAGCAGTACTTC
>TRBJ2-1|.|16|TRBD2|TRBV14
CASSQGLGGGIGERFF
TGTGCCAGCAGCCAAGGCCTCGGCGGGGGGATTGGGGAGCGGTTCTTC
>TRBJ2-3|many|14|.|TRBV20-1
CSARDPTSTDTQYF
TGCAGTGCTAGAGATCCCACGAGCACAGATACGCAGTATTTT
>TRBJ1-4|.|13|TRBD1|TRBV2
CASQGQGNEKLFF
TGTGCCTCACAAGGACAGGGTAACGAAAAACTGTTTTTT
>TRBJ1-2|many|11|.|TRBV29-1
CSVEEDYGYTF
TGCAGCGTTGAGGAGGACTATGGCTACACCTTC
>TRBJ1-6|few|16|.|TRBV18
CASSPPASSYNSPLHF
TGTGCCAGCTCACCACCGGCGAGCTCCTATAATTCACCCCTCCACTTT
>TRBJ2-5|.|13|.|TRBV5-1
CASSTFTEETQYF
TGCGCCAGCAGCACCTTTACCGAAGAGACCCAGTACTTC
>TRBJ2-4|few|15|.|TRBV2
CASRAGTTTKNIQYF
TGTGCCAGCAGGGCAGGGACAACTACCAAAAACATTCAGTACTTC
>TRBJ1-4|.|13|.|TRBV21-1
CASSAPTTDRLFF
TGTGCCAGCAGCGCCCCGACAACCGACAGGCTGTTTTTT
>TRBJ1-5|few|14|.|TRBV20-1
CSARAGLSNQPQHF
TGCAGTGCTAGAGCGGGTTTGAGCAATCAGCCCCAGCATTTT
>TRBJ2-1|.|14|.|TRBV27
CASTRGGDYNEQFF
TGTGCCAGCACACGTGGTGGGGATTACAATGAGCAGTTCTTC
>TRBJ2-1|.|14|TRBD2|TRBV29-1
CSVVTSGGNNEQFF
TGCAGCGTTGTAACTAGCGGGGGCAACAATGAGCAGTTCTTC
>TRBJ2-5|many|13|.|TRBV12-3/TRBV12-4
CASSLGTQETQYF
TGTGCCAGCAGCCTCGGGACGCAAGAGACCCAGTACTTC
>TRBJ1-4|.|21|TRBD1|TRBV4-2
CASSQVALLGDRLKLREKLFF
TGTGCCAGCAGCCAAGTAGCCCTGTTGGGGGACAGGCTTAAGTTGCGAGAAAAACTGTTTTTT
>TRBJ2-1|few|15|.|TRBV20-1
CSASPDILPYGEQFF
TGCAGTGCTAGCCCCGACATTTTGCCTTACGGTGAGCAGTTCTTC
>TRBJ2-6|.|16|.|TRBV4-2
CASSYSEGSGANVLTF
TGTGCCAGCAGTTACTCGGAAGGGTCGGGGGCCAACGTCCTGACTTTC